This TCR beta chain was obtained from a study of cytomegalovirus exposure and HLA in healthy donors. To note about this clone: Its target is unknown.

Findings and caveats of the study: Rare TCR sequences predominated, though certain public TCRs were found in many donors.

Trimming removed 5 bases at V and 0 bases at J, with 8 bases between. Germline V gene sequence: CDR1 MNHEY, CDR2 SMNVEV (reference sequence). The CDR3 contains 14 residues. Primers included in the PCR were 60 Vbeta and 13 Jbeta primers. Libraries were prepared by immunoSEQ multiplex PCR; TCRdb keeps only in-frame clonotypes and omits some of them. Of some 200,000 clones listed, around 77% are singletons. The receptor was isolated from a woman in her 30s in good health and CMV-seropositive. The sample was PBMCs. The chain uses TRBV27 and TRBJ1-5; no reliable D call. The CDR3: CASSRGDSNQPQHF. CDR3 DNA sequence: TGTGCCAGCAGTAGAGGAGATAGCAATCAGCCCCAGCATTTT.